This T cell receptor (beta chain) stems from a study of T cells in Graves' hyperthyroidism and ophthalmopathy. This clonotype was counted ten times or more. The CDR3 regions of TCR beta were amplified from RNA transcripts. In the first-round RT-PCR of the TCR CDR3, the HTBI primer set was used. TCRdb reanalysed the multiplex PCR reads using MiXCR and keeps one entry per CDR3 protein. This sample has just over 550,000 distinct CDR3 sequences, with 40% to 55% found just once. V shed 2 bases, J shed 5 bases, and the junction held 8 bases outside the gene matches. The V gene's germline CDR1 is KGHDR and CDR2 SFDVKD. The CDR3 runs to 16 residues.

This chain links TRBV24-1 with TRBJ2-7, with 10 nucleotides matching TRBD1. The sample consisted of peripheral blood or thyroid tissue (not recorded which). The clonotype comes from a woman younger than 30 with Graves' hyperthyroidism. CDR3 nucleotides: TGTGCCACCAGTGATTCCCCGGGACAGGGGACGGACGAGCAGTACTTC. Amino acid sequence: CATSDSPGQGTDEQYF.